These 14 T cell receptor beta chains were all obtained from the same sample, sequenced in a study of OX40 agonist ivuxolimab in advanced cancers. Sequencing used immunoSEQ multiplex PCR; TCRdb keeps in-frame clones, though not all of them. The table has tens of thousands of clones, approximately 80% seen once; the top ten hold around 12%. The input for sequencing was CD4+ or CD8+ T cells sorted from blood, taken in a trial of the OX40 agonist ivuxolimab. These receptors were obtained from an adult with an advanced solid tumor such as melanoma, head and neck, liver or kidney cancer.

The chain recombines TRBV27 with TRBJ2-3; D is unresolved. Germline assignment: CDR1 MNHEY and CDR2 SMNVEV (reference sequence). Trimming removed 6 bases from V and 0 bases from J, with 7 bases in between. The CDR3 runs to 13 residues. CDR3 bases: TGTGCCAGCAGCTCATGGAGCACAGATACGCAGTATTTT. Protein: CASSSWSTDTQYF.

The chain links TRBV11-2 to TRBJ2-2, with a weak D call TRBD2 (5 bases). The CDR3 sequence is 15 residues long. The V and J ends lost 1 base and 8 bases respectively, with 14 bases between them. Germline CDR1 SGHAT, CDR2 FQNNGV. DNA for the CDR3: TGTGCCAGCAGCTTAGCCCCGAGGGCAGGAGGGGAGCTGTTTTTT. Its translation: CASSLAPRAGGELFF.

The chain uses TRBV28 and TRBJ2-5, with 7 bases identical to TRBD1. The J call may be incorrect, as the DNA end agrees better with TRBJ2-7. Germline CDR1 and CDR2: MDHEN and SYDVKM. The CDR3 contains 14 residues. The CDR3 sequence is CASSSRTGPYEQYF. The CDR3 DNA reads TGTGCCAGCAGTTCAAGGACAGGACCCTACGAGCAGTACTTC.

The rearrangement uses TRBV4-1 and TRBJ2-1; 9 positions agree with TRBD2. Looked up from germline, CDR1 is MGHRA and CDR2 is YSYEKL. The CDR3 covers 16 residues. J lost 0 bases, V lost 4 bases, and 4 bases had no gene match. CDR3 in amino acids: CASSRQTSGSYNEQFF. The DNA for the CDR3 is TGCGCCAGCAGCCGACAGACTAGCGGCTCCTACAATGAGCAGTTCTTC.

The chain carries TRBV28 and TRBJ1-1; TRBD1 is a possible D gene (5 bases). The CDR3 runs to 14 residues. Between the trimmed V and J ends, which lost 6 bases and 9 bases, there was a span of 20 bases. Germline V gene sequence: CDR1 MDHEN, CDR2 SYDVKM. CDR3 sequence reads: CASSHPTDSRQAFF. CDR3 DNA sequence: TGTGCCAGCAGCCACCCCACTGACAGTCGTCAAGCTTTCTTT.

This clone was observed a few times. The chain carries TRBV2 and TRBJ2-3, with 9 nucleotides matching TRBD2. The length of the CDR3 is 16 residues. Germline V gives CDR1 SNHLY, CDR2 FYNNEI. J was trimmed by 3 bases and V by 7 bases; bases with no gene match: 11. The CDR3 region is CASKISGSRMTDTQYF. In nucleotides, the CDR3 is TGTGCCAGCAAGATTAGCGGGAGTCGAATGACAGATACGCAGTATTTT.

The gene calls are TRBV6-6 and TRBJ2-3; 10 positions agree with TRBD2. The CDR3 length is 13 residues. Trimming cost V 5 bases and J 6 bases; bases outside gene matches: 2. Germline loops: CDR1 MNHNY, CDR2 SVGAGI (reference sequence). The CDR3 here is CASSPAGGDTQYF. In DNA, the CDR3 is TGTGCCAGCAGTCCAGCGGGGGGGGATACGCAGTATTTT.

This clone showed up just once. The V call is TRBV27, the J call TRBJ2-2, with TRBD1 matching over 8 bases. V shed 1 base and J 5 bases; nucleotides not matched to a gene: 3. The CDR3 has 15 residues. From germline, CDR1 is MNHEY and CDR2 SMNVEV (reference sequence). CDR3 loop: CASSLFRQGTGELFF. The CDR3 DNA sequence: TGTGCCAGCAGTTTATTTAGACAGGGGACCGGGGAGCTGTTTTTT.

This chain connects TRBV7-2 to TRBJ1-6, with 7 bases aligning to TRBD1. The ends lost 5 bases at V and 6 bases at J; junction bases unmatched: 7. The CDR3 consists of 15 residues. Per the germline V gene, CDR1 is SGHTA and CDR2 is FQGNSA. The CDR3 sequence: CASSTTGKGNSPLHF. CDR3 in DNA: TGTGCCAGCAGCACGACAGGGAAGGGTAATTCACCCCTCCACTTT.

In its sample, this clone was seen once. V is TRBV2 and J is TRBJ2-5, with 12 positions matching TRBD2. After removal of 6 bases from V and 4 bases from J, the junction contained 12 bases not matched to a gene. The germline CDR1 and CDR2 sequences are SNHLY and FYNNEI. This CDR3 is 17 amino acids long. As DNA, the CDR3 is TGTGCCAGCAGCGTCGTGTGGGCTAGCGGGGGGGGAGAGACCCAGTACTTC. Its translation is CASSVVWASGGGETQYF.

The chain joins TRBV27 to TRBJ1-3; D is unresolved. The CDR3 totals 14 residues. Germline-derived CDR1 and CDR2 are MNHEY and SMNVEV (reference sequence). Trimming took off 10 bases at V and 0 bases at J, with 13 bases between the two ends. In DNA, the CDR3 is TGTGCCACCGACGGTCTGGCCTCTGGAAACACCATATATTTT. It is translated as CATDGLASGNTIYF.

This clone was counted a few times. In DNA, the CDR3 is TGTGCCAGTAGAAGTGGGGGTGACTATGGCTACACCTTC. Translation: CASRSGGDYGYTF. V usage is TRBV19 and J usage is TRBJ1-2; tentatively, D is TRBD1 (5 bases). V lost 6 bases, J lost 3 bases, and 11 bases lay in between. Per the germline V gene, CDR1 is LNHDA and CDR2 is SQIVND (reference sequence). This CDR3 has 13 amino acids.

The chain employs TRBV5-4 and TRBJ2-5, with 10 bases fitting TRBD2. V was clipped by 0 bases and J by 5 bases; unmatched bases: 4. Germline CDR1 SGHNT, CDR2 YYREEE (reference sequence). The CDR3 consists of 15 residues. The CDR3 protein is CASSLGASGGETQYF. CDR3 DNA: TGTGCCAGCAGCTTGGGCGCTAGCGGGGGTGAGACCCAGTACTTC. The full variable domain, its missing parts supplied by reference TRBV5-4 and TRBJ2-5, is ETGVTQSPTHLIKTRGQQVTLRCSSQSGHNTVSWYQQALGQGPQFIFQYYREEENGRGNFPPRFSGLQFPNYSSELNVNALELDDSALYLCASSLGASGGETQYFGPGTRLLVL.

This clone was picked up one time. The CDR3 spells CATRPGELHTDTQYF. CDR3 nucleotide sequence: TGTGCCACCCGGCCGGGAGAGCTACACACAGATACGCAGTATTTT. The genes are TRBV19 and TRBJ2-3; tentatively, D is TRBD2 (6 bases). Trimming took 10 bases from V and 2 from J, leaving 19 bases between them. The CDR3 runs 15 residues. Germline loops: CDR1 LNHDA, CDR2 SQIVND (reference sequence). The full variable domain, rest sourced from reference TRBV19 and TRBJ2-3, is DGGITQSPKYLFRKEGQNVTLSCEQNLNHDAMYWYRQDPGQGLRLIYYSQIVNDFQKGDIAEGYSVSREKKESFPLTVTSAQKNPTAFYLCATRPGELHTDTQYFGPGTRLTVL.